These 17 T cell receptor beta chains were sequenced from one sample in a study of shared clonotypes between healthy human individuals. Naive-designated CD8 cells lacked CD45RO, were positively enriched for CCR7, and omitted terminally differentiated effector memory CD45RA+ cells. Measured with immunoSEQ multiplex PCR; TCRdb has only the in-frame clones, and not every one. The table lists about 1,800,000 clones, about 95% of them singletons. What was sequenced was naive CD8+ T cells sorted from blood. Receptor source: a man aged 18 to 35 in good health.

The genes are TRBV7-9 and TRBJ1-1; perhaps TRBD1 as D (5 bases). Germline lookup yields CDR1 SEHNR and CDR2 FQNEAQ (reference sequence). CDR3 length: 13 amino acids. V dropped 3 bases and J dropped 5 bases, with 10 bases sitting between them. The DNA of the CDR3 is TGTGCCAGCAGCTTCCTCGGGGGGACTGAAGCTTTCTTT. Residues: CASSFLGGTEAFF.

This sequence joins TRBV19 and TRBJ2-5; 9 bases are shared with TRBD1. The V gene's germline CDR1 is LNHDA and CDR2 SQIVND (reference sequence). V shed 5 bases and J 4 bases; nucleotides not matched to a gene: 8. The length of the CDR3 is 15 residues. The CDR3 is CASSPGQGTSETQYF. Here the CDR3 DNA reads TGTGCCAGTAGTCCGGGACAGGGTACCTCAGAGACCCAGTACTTC.

This clone showed up just once. The chain combines TRBV6-5 with TRBJ1-4; 7 bases are shared with TRBD1. V shed 7 bases, J shed 7 bases, and the junction held 12 bases outside the gene matches. The germline CDR1 and CDR2 sequences are MNHEY and SVGAGI. The CDR3 totals 15 residues. The CDR3 DNA follows: TGTGCCAGCACCTCCGGGGGGGCAGGGGGTGAAAAACTGTTTTTT. Its translation is CASTSGGAGGEKLFF.

The rearrangement joins TRBV4-1 to TRBJ2-1, with 11 nucleotides matching TRBD2. With 5 bases clipped from V and 0 bases from J, the junction kept 6 bases outside the gene matches. The CDR3 runs to 17 residues. Germline V CDR1 and CDR2: MGHRA, YSYEKL. The CDR3 DNA is TGCGCCAGCAGCACCTTACTAGCGGGAGACTCCTACAATGAGCAGTTCTTC. Amino acids: CASSTLLAGDSYNEQFF.

The chain is built from TRBV13 and TRBJ2-1; D is uncertain. The germline gives CDR1 PRHDT, CDR2 FYEKMQ (reference sequence). V lost 1 base to trimming and J lost 10 bases, with 8 bases between them. The CDR3 has 12 amino acids. Here the CDR3 DNA reads TGTGCCAGCAGCTTAGAGGATGAGGAGCAGTTCTTC. Its translation: CASSLEDEEQFF.

This clone showed up just once. The chain's CDR3 is CASSQDRPSLYGYTF. CDR3 nucleotides: TGTGCCAGCAGCCAAGATCGCCCGTCCCTCTATGGCTACACCTTC. The rearrangement joins TRBV4-2 to TRBJ1-2, with no clear D. The germline V gene encodes CDR1 LGHNA and CDR2 YNFKEQ. The CDR3 covers 15 residues. Trimming removed 0 bases at V and 4 bases at J, with 12 bases between.

This chain links TRBV9 with TRBJ2-7; the match to TRBD1 covers 10 bases. The germline V gene has CDR1 SGDLS and CDR2 YYNGEE. V trimming: 4 bases; J trimming: 1 base; junction bases outside the gene matches: 8. The CDR3 is 16 residues long. CDR3: CASSPRTGGFSYEQYF. The CDR3 DNA reads as TGTGCCAGCAGCCCTCGGACAGGGGGTTTTTCCTACGAGCAGTACTTC. Full variable domain (remainder filled in from reference TRBV9 and TRBJ2-7): DSGVTQTPKHLITATGQRVTLRCSPRSGDLSVYWYQQSLDQGLQFLIQYYNGEERAKGNILERFSAQQFPDLHSELNLSSLELGDSALYFCASSPRTGGFSYEQYFGPGTRLTVT.

The chain combines TRBV11-2 with TRBJ2-7; the D gene is possibly TRBD2 (6 bases). V was shortened by 5 bases and J by 2 bases, with 16 bases between the two germline ends. This CDR3 is built from 15 residues. Germline CDR1 and CDR2: SGHAT and FQNNGV. DNA for the CDR3: TGTGCCAGCAGCCCTTCGGGCGGGGAAACCTACGAGCAGTACTTC. Its protein is CASSPSGGETYEQYF.

The genes are TRBV7-9 and TRBJ2-7, with D perhaps TRBD1 or TRBD2 (6 bases each). Trimming cost V 3 bases and J 4 bases, with 10 bases left between them. This CDR3 comprises 13 residues. Per the germline V gene, CDR1 is SEHNR and CDR2 is FQNEAQ (reference sequence). CDR3 sequence reads: CASSFKGGYEQYF. The CDR3 DNA sequence: TGTGCCAGCAGCTTCAAGGGGGGTTACGAGCAGTACTTC. Full variable domain (missing parts from reference TRBV7-9 and TRBJ2-7): DTGVSQNPRHKITKRGQNVTFRCDPISEHNRLYWYRQTLGQGPEFLTYFQNEAQLEKSRLLSDRFSAERPKGSFSTLEIQRTEQGDSAMYLCASSFKGGYEQYFGPGTRLTVT.

This chain links TRBV18 with TRBJ1-3; TRBD1 aligns across 7 bases. The V gene's germline CDR1 is KGHSH and CDR2 LQKENI. V lost 0 bases to trimming and J lost 3 bases; unmatched junction nucleotides: 8. The CDR3 is 17 amino acids. The CDR3 reads CASSPPSGQMGGNTIYF. As DNA, the CDR3 is TGTGCCAGCTCACCACCGTCGGGACAGATGGGTGGAAACACCATATATTTT.

This chain connects TRBV28 to TRBJ2-3; possibly TRBD1 for D (6 bases). Trimming pared 2 bases from V and 2 bases from J, leaving 17 bases between. The CDR3 covers 17 residues. Germline V gene lookup returns CDR1 MDHEN and CDR2 SYDVKM. The CDR3 reads CASSLGGVPGYTDTQYF. The DNA of the CDR3 is TGTGCCAGCAGTTTAGGGGGCGTTCCGGGCTACACAGATACGCAGTATTTT.

This chain connects TRBV5-6 to TRBJ2-1; tentative D call: TRBD1 (6 bases). Trimming removed 0 bases at V and 5 bases at J, with 12 bases between. Germline CDR1 SGHDT, CDR2 YYEEEE. This CDR3 has 15 amino acids. The chain's CDR3 is CASSLVAGANNEQFF. DNA for the CDR3: TGTGCCAGCAGCTTGGTGGCAGGGGCTAACAATGAGCAGTTCTTC.

The chain joins TRBV5-6 to TRBJ2-7, with 12 bases matching TRBD2. With V trimmed by 0 bases and J by 5 bases, 3 bases remained unmatched. This CDR3 has 15 amino acids. The germline CDR1 and CDR2 sequences are SGHDT and YYEEEE. The chain's CDR3 is CASSLGLAGDHEQYF. CDR3 sequence (DNA): TGTGCCAGCAGCTTGGGACTAGCGGGAGACCACGAGCAGTACTTC.

This sequence joins TRBV6-5 and TRBJ1-6, with TRBD1 matching 8 bases. Germline V gives CDR1 MNHEY, CDR2 SVGAGI. After removal of 3 bases from V and 8 bases from J, the junction contained 3 bases not matched to a gene. The CDR3 contains 14 residues. The CDR3 spells CASSYVTGDSPLHF. The CDR3 DNA sequence: TGTGCCAGCAGTTATGTGACAGGGGATTCACCCCTCCACTTT.

This chain connects TRBV27 to TRBJ2-1, with 10 bases identical to TRBD2. V lost 3 bases and J lost 6; bases outside the gene matches: 11. CDR3 length equals 17 residues. Germline assignment: CDR1 MNHEY and CDR2 SMNVEV (reference sequence). The DNA of the CDR3 is TGTGCCAGCAGTTTGATGGCTAGCGGGAGAGGGGTCAATGAGCAGTTCTTC. It specifies CASSLMASGRGVNEQFF.

The chain recombines TRBV7-9 with TRBJ1-1, with TRBD1 matching 9 bases. The CDR3 has 17 amino acids. V lost 0 bases and J lost 2; bases outside the gene matches: 7. In germline, CDR1 is SEHNR, CDR2 FQNEAQ (reference sequence). CDR3 coding DNA: TGTGCCAGCAGCTTAGCGGCCTGGGACAGGGTAAACACTGAAGCTTTCTTT. Residues: CASSLAAWDRVNTEAFF.

This chain uses TRBV13 with TRBJ2-2; D gene uncertain. The germline V and J ends were trimmed by 4 bases and 6 bases, with 9 bases remaining between them. CDR3 length: 13 amino acids. In germline, CDR1 is PRHDT, CDR2 FYEKMQ (reference sequence). This CDR3 is CASSSWKSGELFF. In DNA, the CDR3 is TGTGCCAGCAGCTCTTGGAAGTCCGGGGAGCTGTTTTTT.